This T cell receptor beta chain was retrieved from a study of regulatory T cells in long-lasting Graves disease. Study-level background: Those Graves' patients who were newly diagnosed had been on antithyroid drugs under 3 months.

Study-level results: Persistent disease was associated with favored TRBV28 usage and with favored use of TRBJ1-2 and TRBJ2-5. Persistent patients had more shared public clonotypes (fewer than 3,000) than new patients (966).

V dropped 1 base and J dropped 12; count of bases not matched to a gene: 11. Germline V lookup: CDR1 SEHNR, CDR2 FQNEAQ (reference sequence). The CDR3 covers 16 residues. CDR3-region Arm-PCR and iRepertoire HTBI primers produced the TCR beta libraries. MiXCR was run by TCRdb on the multiplex PCR reads, yielding one entry per CDR3 protein. The profile shows hundreds of thousands of distinct CDR3 sequences, around 15% of them singletons. This clonotype showed up just once. Its matching antigen is unknown. Noted time point: newly diagnosed GD, antithyroid drugs for less than 3 months. PBMC-extracted RNA yielded the TCR library. The guidelines of the American Thyroid Association were the basis for diagnosing Graves' disease.

The chain carries TRBV7-9 and TRBJ2-1, with TRBD2 identical over 11 bases. The starting material was peripheral blood mononuclear cells (PBMCs), obtained at new diagnosis, from a patient treated with antithyroid drugs. This clonotype was obtained from a female donor with Graves disease. The CDR3 coding sequence is TGTGCCAGCAGCTTAGGGGGGTTAGCGGGAGGGTATAGGCAGTTCTTC. Translation gives CASSLGGLAGGYRQFF.